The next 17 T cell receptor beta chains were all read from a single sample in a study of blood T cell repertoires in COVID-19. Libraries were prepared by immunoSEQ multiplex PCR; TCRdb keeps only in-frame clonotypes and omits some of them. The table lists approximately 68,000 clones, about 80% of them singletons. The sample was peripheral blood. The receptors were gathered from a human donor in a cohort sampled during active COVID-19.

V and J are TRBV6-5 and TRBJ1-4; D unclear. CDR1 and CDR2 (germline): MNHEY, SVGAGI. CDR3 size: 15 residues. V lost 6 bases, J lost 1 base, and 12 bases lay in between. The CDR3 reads CASSYGSGTNEKLFF. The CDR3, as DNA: TGTGCCAGCAGCTACGGGAGTGGAACTAATGAAAAACTGTTTTTT.

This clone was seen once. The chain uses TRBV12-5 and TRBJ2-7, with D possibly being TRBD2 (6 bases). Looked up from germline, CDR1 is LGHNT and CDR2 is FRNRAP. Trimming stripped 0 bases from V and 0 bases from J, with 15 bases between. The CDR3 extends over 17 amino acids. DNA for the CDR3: TGTGCTAGTGGTTTGGTAAACCCGGGGAGGCTCTCCTACGAGCAGTACTTC. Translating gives CASGLVNPGRLSYEQYF.

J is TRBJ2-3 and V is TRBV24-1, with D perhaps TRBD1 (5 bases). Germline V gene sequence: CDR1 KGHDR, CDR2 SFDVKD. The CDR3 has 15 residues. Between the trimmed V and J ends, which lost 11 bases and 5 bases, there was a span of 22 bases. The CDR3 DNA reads TGTGCCAGAATTCCTAGATTAGGGGCTGGAGATACGCAGTATTTT. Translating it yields CARIPRLGAGDTQYF.

The CDR3 region is CASSSSPTGGYTF. The CDR3 DNA reads as TGTGCCAGCAGCTCTTCTCCGACAGGCGGCTACACCTTC. The V gene is TRBV12-3 or TRBV12-4, the J gene TRBJ1-2; possible D gene TRBD1, 6 bases. V lost 6 bases and J 8 bases, leaving 16 bases between the germline ends. The CDR3 length is 13 residues.

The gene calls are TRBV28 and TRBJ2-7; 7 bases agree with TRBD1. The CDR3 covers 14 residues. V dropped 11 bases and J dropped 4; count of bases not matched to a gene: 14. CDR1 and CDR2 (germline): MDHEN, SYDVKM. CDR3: CAASYRGPSYEQYF. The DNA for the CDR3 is TGTGCCGCGTCTTACAGGGGACCTTCGTACGAGCAGTACTTC.

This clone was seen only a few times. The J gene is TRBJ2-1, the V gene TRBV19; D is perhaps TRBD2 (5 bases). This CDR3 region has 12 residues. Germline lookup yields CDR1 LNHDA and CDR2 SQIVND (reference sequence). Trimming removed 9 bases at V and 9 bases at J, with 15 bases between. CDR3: CASKRSGGEQFF. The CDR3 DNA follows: TGTGCCAGCAAGAGGAGTGGAGGTGAGCAGTTCTTC.

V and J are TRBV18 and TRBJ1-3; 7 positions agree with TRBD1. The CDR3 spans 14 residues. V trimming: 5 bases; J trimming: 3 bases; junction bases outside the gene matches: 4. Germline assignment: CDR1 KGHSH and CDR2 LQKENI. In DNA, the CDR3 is TGTGCCAGCTCATCGACAGGGTTTGGAAACACCATATATTTT. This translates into CASSSTGFGNTIYF.

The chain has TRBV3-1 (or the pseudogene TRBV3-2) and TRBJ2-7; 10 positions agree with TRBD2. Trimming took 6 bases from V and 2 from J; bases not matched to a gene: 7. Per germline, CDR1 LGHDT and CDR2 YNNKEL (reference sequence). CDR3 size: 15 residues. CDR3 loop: CASSPIAGGPYEQYF. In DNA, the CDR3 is TGTGCCAGCAGTCCTATAGCGGGGGGTCCCTACGAGCAGTACTTC.

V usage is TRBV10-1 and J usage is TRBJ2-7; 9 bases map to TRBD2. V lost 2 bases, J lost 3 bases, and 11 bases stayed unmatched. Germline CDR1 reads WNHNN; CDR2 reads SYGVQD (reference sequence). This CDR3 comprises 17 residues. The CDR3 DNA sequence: TGCGCCAGCAGTGAGGAAATTAGTAGCGGGGGTTACTACGAGCAGTACTTC. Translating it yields CASSEEISSGGYYEQYF.

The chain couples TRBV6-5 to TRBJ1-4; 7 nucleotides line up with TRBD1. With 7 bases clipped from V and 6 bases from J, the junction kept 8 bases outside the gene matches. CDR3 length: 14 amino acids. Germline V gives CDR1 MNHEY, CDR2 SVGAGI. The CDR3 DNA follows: TGTGCCAGCAATATACAGGGGTCAGATGAAAAACTGTTTTTT. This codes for CASNIQGSDEKLFF.

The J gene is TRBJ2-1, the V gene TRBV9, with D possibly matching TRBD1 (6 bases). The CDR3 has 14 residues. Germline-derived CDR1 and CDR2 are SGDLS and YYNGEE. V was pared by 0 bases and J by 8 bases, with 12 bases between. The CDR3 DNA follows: TGTGCCAGCAGCGTAGAGGGGGAACTGGATGAGCAGTTCTTC. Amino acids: CASSVEGELDEQFF.

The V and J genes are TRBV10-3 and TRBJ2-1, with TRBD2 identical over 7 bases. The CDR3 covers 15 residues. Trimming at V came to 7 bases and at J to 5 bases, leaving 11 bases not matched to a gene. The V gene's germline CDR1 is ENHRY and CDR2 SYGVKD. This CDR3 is CAITSEGRGDNEQFF. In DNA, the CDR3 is TGTGCCATCACCTCCGAGGGGAGGGGCGACAATGAGCAGTTCTTC.

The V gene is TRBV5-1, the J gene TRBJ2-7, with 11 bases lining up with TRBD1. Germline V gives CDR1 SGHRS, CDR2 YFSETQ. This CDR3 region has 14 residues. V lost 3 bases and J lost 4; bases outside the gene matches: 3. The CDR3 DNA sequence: TGCGCCAGCAGCTACGGACAGGGGGCATACGAGCAGTACTTC. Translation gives CASSYGQGAYEQYF.

CDR3 in amino acids: CSVVGQAGEQYF. CDR3 nucleotide sequence: TGCAGCGTTGTGGGACAAGCAGGCGAGCAGTACTTC. J is TRBJ2-7 and V is TRBV29-1, with D possibly matching TRBD1 (6 bases). CDR1 and CDR2 from the germline V gene are SQVTM and ANQGSEA. Between the trimmed V and J ends, which lost 4 bases and 6 bases, there was a span of 13 bases. The CDR3 loop spans 12 amino acids.

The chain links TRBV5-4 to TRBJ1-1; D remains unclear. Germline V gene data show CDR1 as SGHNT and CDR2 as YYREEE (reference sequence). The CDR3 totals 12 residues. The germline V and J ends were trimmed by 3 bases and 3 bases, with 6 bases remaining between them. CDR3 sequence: CASSSRDTEAFF. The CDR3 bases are TGTGCCAGCAGCTCCCGGGACACTGAAGCTTTCTTT.

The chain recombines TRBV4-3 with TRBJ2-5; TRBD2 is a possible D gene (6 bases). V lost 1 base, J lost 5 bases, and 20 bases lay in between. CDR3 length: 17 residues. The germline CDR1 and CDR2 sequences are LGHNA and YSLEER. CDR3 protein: CASSQGLASHLGETQYF. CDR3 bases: TGCGCCAGCAGCCAAGGCCTAGCGTCCCACTTGGGGGAGACCCAGTACTTC.

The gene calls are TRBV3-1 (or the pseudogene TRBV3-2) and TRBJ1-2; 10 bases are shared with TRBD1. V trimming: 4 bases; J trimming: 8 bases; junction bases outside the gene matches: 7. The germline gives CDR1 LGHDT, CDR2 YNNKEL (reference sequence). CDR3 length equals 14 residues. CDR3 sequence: CASSPRDRGLGYTF. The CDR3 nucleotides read TGTGCCAGCAGCCCCCGGGACAGGGGTTTGGGCTACACCTTC.